These 2 T cell receptor beta chains were all obtained from the same sample, sequenced in a study of blood T cell repertoires in COVID-19. Method: immunoSEQ multiplex PCR; TCRdb's copy keeps in-frame clones and lacks some. The data show roughly 170,000 clones, roughly 84% seen once. The sample comprised peripheral blood. These receptors originate from a woman between 50 and 59 years old with COVID-19, enrolled during active disease.

In its sample, this clone was seen once. The rearrangement joins TRBV27 to TRBJ2-1, with no clear D. CDR1 and CDR2 from the germline V gene are MNHEY and SMNVEV (reference sequence). The CDR3 is made up of 15 amino acids. V was clipped by 4 bases and J by 3 bases, with 13 bases between them. CDR3 nucleotides: TGTGCCAGCAGTTCACCCCTAGACGGCTACAATGAGCAGTTCTTC. This translates into CASSSPLDGYNEQFF.

There are a few counts of this clone. This chain links TRBV2 with TRBJ2-3, with D possibly being TRBD2 (6 bases). The CDR3 totals 12 residues. CDR1 is SNHLY and CDR2 is FYNNEI in the germline V gene. Trimming shortened V by 6 bases and J by 4 bases, and 8 bases separated the two germline ends. The CDR3 sequence is CASRREADTQYF. In nucleotides, the CDR3 is TGTGCCAGCAGGCGGGAAGCAGATACGCAGTATTTT.